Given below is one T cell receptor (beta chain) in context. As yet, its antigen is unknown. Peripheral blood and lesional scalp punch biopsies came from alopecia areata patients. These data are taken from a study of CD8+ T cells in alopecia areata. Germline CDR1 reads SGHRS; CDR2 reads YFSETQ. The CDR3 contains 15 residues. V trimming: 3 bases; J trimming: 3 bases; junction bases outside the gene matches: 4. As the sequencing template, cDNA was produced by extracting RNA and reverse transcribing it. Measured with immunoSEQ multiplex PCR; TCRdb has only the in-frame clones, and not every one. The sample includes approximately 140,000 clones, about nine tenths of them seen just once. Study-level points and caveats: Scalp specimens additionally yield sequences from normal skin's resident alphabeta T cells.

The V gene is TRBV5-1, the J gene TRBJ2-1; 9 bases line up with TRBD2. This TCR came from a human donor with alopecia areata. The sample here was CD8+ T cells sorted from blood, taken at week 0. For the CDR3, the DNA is TGCGCCAGCAGCTCAATAGCGGGAGACTACAATGAGCAGTTCTTC. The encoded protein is CASSSIAGDYNEQFF.